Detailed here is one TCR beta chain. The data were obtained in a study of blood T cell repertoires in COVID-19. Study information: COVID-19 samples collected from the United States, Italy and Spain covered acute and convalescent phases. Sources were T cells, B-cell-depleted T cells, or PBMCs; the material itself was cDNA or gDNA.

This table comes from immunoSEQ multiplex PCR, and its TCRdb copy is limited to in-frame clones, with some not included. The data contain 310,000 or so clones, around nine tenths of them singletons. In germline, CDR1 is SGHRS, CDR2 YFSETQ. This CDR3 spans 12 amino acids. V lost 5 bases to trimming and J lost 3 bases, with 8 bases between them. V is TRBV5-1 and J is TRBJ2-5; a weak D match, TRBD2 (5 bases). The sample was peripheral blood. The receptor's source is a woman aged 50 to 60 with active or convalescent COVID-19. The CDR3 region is CASRRAEETQYF. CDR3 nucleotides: TGCGCCAGCAGGAGGGCAGAAGAGACCCAGTACTTC. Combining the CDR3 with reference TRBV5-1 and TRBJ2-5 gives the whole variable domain KAGVTQTPRYLIKTRGQQVTLSCSPISGHRSVSWYQQTPGQGLQFLFEYFSETQRNKGNFPGRFSGRQFSNSRSEMNVSTLELGDSALYLCASRRAEETQYFGPGTRLLVL.